Each of the 11 T cell receptor beta chains below was sequenced from the same sample in a study of blood T cell repertoires in COVID-19. Assay used: immunoSEQ multiplex PCR; TCRdb lists only in-frame clones, some missing. The table has 120,000 to 150,000 clones, roughly four fifths seen once. Sequenced material: peripheral blood. Receptors were obtained from a human donor with acute or convalescent COVID-19. The donor label of this sample is uncertain.

The chain is built from TRBV5-4 and TRBJ2-4; possibly TRBD2 for D (6 bases). The CDR3 loop spans 15 amino acids. Germline V gives CDR1 SGHNT, CDR2 YYREEE (reference sequence). The V gene lost 4 bases and the J gene lost 0 bases, with 11 bases spanning the gap. The CDR3 here is CASSRWREAKNIQYF. CDR3 nucleotides: TGTGCCAGCAGCCGGTGGCGGGAAGCCAAAAACATTCAGTACTTC.

This clone came up a few times. The CDR3 protein is CASSSANRGSTDTQYF. CDR3 DNA sequence: TGCGCCAGCAGCAGTGCGAACAGGGGTTCCACAGATACGCAGTATTTT. The chain links TRBV5-1 to TRBJ2-3; 7 bases fit TRBD1. V lost 4 bases to trimming and J lost 2 bases; unmatched junction nucleotides: 10. This CDR3 has 16 residues. In germline, CDR1 is SGHRS, CDR2 YFSETQ.

V is TRBV9 and J is TRBJ1-2; a possible D gene is TRBD1 (5 bases). This CDR3 has 14 amino acids. V was clipped by 0 bases and J by 3 bases, with 9 bases between them. Germline V gene data show CDR1 as SGDLS and CDR2 as YYNGEE. In DNA, the CDR3 is TGTGCCAGCAGCGTAGGTAGGGGCGACTATGGCTACACCTTC. It translates to CASSVGRGDYGYTF.

The rearrangement joins TRBV6-5 to TRBJ1-2; possibly TRBD1 for D (5 bases). The V end was cut by 9 bases, the J end by 4 bases, with 21 bases between. Germline values: CDR1 MNHEY, CDR2 SVGAGI. This CDR3 has 15 amino acids. This chain's CDR3 is CASTGGGSGLYGYTF. CDR3 coding DNA: TGTGCCAGTACCGGGGGGGGGTCTGGCCTCTATGGCTACACCTTC.

V is TRBV21-1 and J is TRBJ1-6; TRBD1 is the table's D call and was not checked against the DNA. TRBV21-1 is marked as a pseudogene. There are 20 residues in the CDR3. CDR3 nucleotides: TGTGCCAGCAGCAAAGTTCCTCTTAAAAGCCCGGGACAGAATAATTCACCCCTCCACTTT. Its translation: CASSKVPLKSPGQNNSPLHF.

The chain is built from TRBV7-8 and TRBJ1-1; the match to TRBD1 covers 12 bases. Germline V gene lookup returns CDR1 SGHVS and CDR2 FQNEAQ. With 5 bases clipped from V and 9 bases from J, the junction kept 7 bases outside the gene matches. The CDR3 runs to 14 residues. CDR3 sequence: CASSASGTGGQAFF. CDR3 nucleotides: TGTGCCAGCAGCGCATCCGGGACAGGGGGCCAAGCTTTCTTT.

The V gene is TRBV30, the J gene TRBJ2-1; 8 bases are shared with TRBD2. Germline CDR1 and CDR2: GTSNPN and SVGIG (reference sequence). The CDR3 covers 15 residues. V dropped 2 bases and J dropped 9; count of bases not matched to a gene: 12. CDR3 coding DNA: TGTGCCTGGAGTACAAGCGGGGGCCCTGGAAGTGAGCAGTTCTTC. It specifies CAWSTSGGPGSEQFF.

The chain has TRBV29-1 and TRBJ2-2; the D gene is possibly TRBD1 (7 bases). The germline V and J ends were trimmed by 7 bases and 0 bases, with 12 bases remaining between them. Germline V gene data show CDR1 as SQVTM and CDR2 as ANQGSEA. CDR3 size: 14 residues. The CDR3 region has the DNA TGCAGCGCCCAGGGGGGACCGAACACCGGGGAGCTGTTTTTT. It translates to CSAQGGPNTGELFF.

V usage is TRBV24-1 and J usage is TRBJ2-2; the match to TRBD1 covers 7 bases. The CDR3 runs 19 residues. Trimming took 2 bases from V and 0 from J; bases not matched to a gene: 11. CDR1 KGHDR and CDR2 SFDVKD come from the germline V gene. In nucleotides, the CDR3 is TGTGCCACCAGTGATTCGACAATAGGACAGGTCGCGAACACCGGGGAGCTGTTTTTT. Translated, it gives CATSDSTIGQVANTGELFF.

With respect to this clone: Other DNA sequences of this sample code for an identical CDR3. This sequence joins TRBV29-1 and TRBJ1-2, with D hard to call. Trimming removed 0 bases from V and 2 bases from J, with 7 bases in between. The CDR3 is made up of 13 amino acids. Per the germline V gene, CDR1 is SQVTM and CDR2 is ANQGSEA. The DNA for the CDR3 is TGCAGCGTTGAAGAGGGCGGGAACTATGGCTACACCTTC. Its protein product is CSVEEGGNYGYTF.

The genes are TRBV2 and TRBJ2-5, with D possibly TRBD2 on 5 matching bases. The germline CDR1 and CDR2 sequences are SNHLY and FYNNEI. The CDR3 is made up of 17 amino acids. The V end lost 6 bases, the J end lost 5 bases, and 25 bases lay between the germline ends. The CDR3 coding sequence is TGTGCCAGCAGCCCCCTAGGAGGACTCATAAGCGGTGAGACCCAGTACTTC. Translation gives CASSPLGGLISGETQYF.